The T cell receptor beta chain under discussion was sequenced for a study of T cell responses to AZD1222 COVID-19 vaccine. Note on this clone: Its matching antigen is unknown.

Findings and limits, study-wide: Increases in Spike-specific TCR breadth and depth were seen after two AZD1222 doses. Only five to seven AZD1222 recipients were seropositive at baseline.

The data were produced by immunoSEQ multiplex PCR, yet TCRdb's version contains in-frame clones alone and is incomplete. The table has approximately 90,000 clones, around 90% seen once. Looked up from germline, CDR1 is SGHRS and CDR2 is YFSETQ. V was cut by 0 bases and J by 11 bases, with 10 bases left in between. The length of the CDR3 is 12 residues. The sample in question was peripheral blood, obtained on day 0 of AZD1222 vaccination. This rearrangement joins TRBV5-1 to TRBJ2-3; D is ambiguous. The sequence was obtained from an adult in good health. The CDR3 reads CASSLDQVRQYF. Here the CDR3 DNA reads TGCGCCAGCAGCTTGGACCAGGTTAGGCAGTATTTT.